The 17 T cell receptor beta chains below come from one sample, sequenced in a study of blood T cell repertoires in COVID-19. The repertoire was sequenced with immunoSEQ multiplex PCR; TCRdb's copy has only in-frame clones and lacks some. The repertoire holds some 75,000 clones, with about 76% as singletons. The sequenced material came from peripheral blood. The receptors stem from a woman of 80 years or more with active or convalescent COVID-19.

With respect to this clone: The junction differs from germline at one of its ends, possibly a read error. J is TRBJ1-4 and V is TRBV11-2; D may be TRBD1 (6 bases). Germline assignment: CDR1 SGHAT and CDR2 FQNNGV. This CDR3 has 14 residues. The CDR3 reads CASSVDRIREKLFF. CDR3 coding DNA: TGTGCCAGCAGCGTAGACAGGATCCGGGAAAAACTGTTTTTT.

This sequence joins TRBV28 and TRBJ2-7; TRBD2 agrees at 7 bases. There are 14 residues in the CDR3. The ends lost 6 bases at V and 3 bases at J; junction bases unmatched: 8. Per germline, CDR1 MDHEN and CDR2 SYDVKM. Written as DNA, the CDR3 is TGTGCCAGCAGCCCCGTGCGCGGGGGCTACGAGCAGTACTTC. This sequence encodes CASSPVRGGYEQYF.

The chain recombines TRBV28 with TRBJ2-3; possible D gene TRBD2, 7 bases. V was shortened by 10 bases and J by 6 bases, with 17 bases between the two germline ends. The CDR3 is 13 residues long. Per germline, CDR1 MDHEN and CDR2 SYDVKM. For the CDR3, the DNA is TGTGCCAACCGGGGGGCTAGCGAGGATACGCAGTATTTT. Encoded protein: CANRGASEDTQYF.

The chain couples TRBV4-3 to TRBJ1-3, with 7 bases fitting TRBD1. Germline V gene lookup returns CDR1 LGHNA and CDR2 YSLEER. Unmatched junction bases numbered 6, after V lost 1 base and J lost 0 bases. The CDR3 sequence is 17 residues long. CDR3 amino acids: CASSQAAGGFSGNTIYF. As DNA, the CDR3 is TGCGCCAGCAGCCAAGCCGCAGGGGGGTTCTCTGGAAACACCATATATTTT.

The chain couples TRBV3-1 (or the pseudogene TRBV3-2) to TRBJ2-3; 16 bases line up with TRBD2. Germline trimming cut 0 bases from V and 2 bases from J; bases unmatched to any gene: 8. CDR3 length: 20 residues. Germline V gene data show CDR1 as LGHDT and CDR2 as YNNKEL (reference sequence). The CDR3 protein is CASSQDQGLAGGPPTDTQYF. The CDR3 coding sequence is TGTGCCAGCAGCCAAGATCAGGGACTAGCGGGGGGGCCTCCCACAGATACGCAGTATTTT.

This chain links TRBV24-1 with TRBJ1-2; TRBD1 matches at 9 bases. CDR1 KGHDR and CDR2 SFDVKD come from the germline V gene. Trimming removed 4 bases from V and 5 bases from J; junction bases left unmatched: 7. CDR3 length: 15 amino acids. CDR3 amino acids: CATSDPGQGDYGYTF. CDR3 DNA sequence: TGTGCCACCAGTGACCCGGGACAGGGCGATTATGGCTACACCTTC.

The chain has TRBV5-1 and TRBJ2-5, with D possibly matching TRBD1 (6 bases). V lost 0 bases and J 5 bases, leaving 11 bases between the germline ends. The CDR3 runs to 14 residues. Germline V CDR1 and CDR2: SGHRS, YFSETQ. CDR3 region: CASSLVPQGETQYF. CDR3 nucleotide sequence: TGCGCCAGCAGCTTGGTGCCGCAGGGGGAGACCCAGTACTTC. Complete variable domain (other parts from reference TRBV5-1 and TRBJ2-5): KAGVTQTPRYLIKTRGQQVTLSCSPISGHRSVSWYQQTPGQGLQFLFEYFSETQRNKGNFPGRFSGRQFSNSRSEMNVSTLELGDSALYLCASSLVPQGETQYFGPGTRLLVL.

This clone came up a few times. This chain connects TRBV4-2 to TRBJ1-6, with 9 bases matching TRBD1. Germline V lookup: CDR1 LGHNA, CDR2 YNFKEQ. The CDR3 consists of 15 residues. The trim removed 2 bases at V and 7 bases at J, leaving 3 bases unmatched. The CDR3 is CASSQWTGDNSPLHF. CDR3 nucleotide sequence: TGTGCCAGCAGCCAATGGACAGGGGACAATTCACCCCTCCACTTT.

Details on this clone: The junction and the germline gene differ at one end; a read error may be behind it. The CDR3 DNA reads as TGTGCCAGCAGCTTACAGGTCCCATTTGACAGGGTGCTCACCGGCGAGCTGTTTTTT. Translating it yields CASSLQVPFDRVLTGELFF. This rearrangement joins TRBV13 to TRBJ2-2; 7 bases are shared with TRBD1. The CDR3 runs to 19 residues. Germline V gene lookup returns CDR1 PRHDT and CDR2 FYEKMQ (reference sequence).

The genes are TRBV7-2 and TRBJ1-2; D may be TRBD1 (6 bases). The V and J ends lost 4 bases and 0 bases respectively, with 12 bases between them. The CDR3 is 15 residues long. The V gene's germline CDR1 is SGHTA and CDR2 FQGNSA. The CDR3 region is CASSSRQEANYGYTF. The CDR3 DNA sequence: TGTGCCAGCAGCTCCCGACAGGAAGCTAACTATGGCTACACCTTC.

V is TRBV12-3 or TRBV12-4 and J is TRBJ1-2; D not certain. The V end lost 6 bases, the J end lost 9 bases, and 11 bases lay between the germline ends. The CDR3 runs 11 residues. The CDR3 sequence is CASSHRSSYTF. CDR3 sequence (DNA): TGTGCCAGCAGCCATAGATCTAGCTACACCTTC.

The chain carries TRBV4-3 and TRBJ2-7; possibly TRBD2 for D (6 bases). CDR3 length: 15 residues. Looked up from germline, CDR1 is LGHNA and CDR2 is YSLEER. V lost 3 bases to trimming and J lost 4 bases, with 16 bases between them. The CDR3 sequence: CASSHGIEGRYEQYF. In DNA form, the CDR3 reads TGCGCCAGCAGCCATGGGATCGAGGGGAGGTACGAGCAGTACTTC.

V and J are TRBV20-1 and TRBJ1-1; 9 nucleotides line up with TRBD1. This CDR3 has 14 amino acids. From germline, CDR1 is DFQATT and CDR2 SNEGSKA (reference sequence). V lost 3 bases, J lost 1 base, and 3 bases stayed unmatched. The CDR3 nucleotides are TGCAGTGCTAGTGGGGACAGGGCGAACACTGAAGCTTTCTTT. Translated, it gives CSASGDRANTEAFF.

The rearrangement uses TRBV27 and TRBJ1-5; weak D call: TRBD1 (5 bases). The CDR3 runs 13 residues. Trimming took 4 bases from V and 3 from J, leaving 7 bases between them. Germline CDR1 and CDR2: MNHEY and SMNVEV (reference sequence). In DNA, the CDR3 is TGTGCCAGCAGTTCCAGGGCCAATCAGCCCCAGCATTTT. Encoded protein: CASSSRANQPQHF.

This clone was observed a single time. CDR3 coding DNA: TGTGCCAGCAGCGAAGGCAGGACTTACGAGCAGTACTTC. It translates to CASSEGRTYEQYF. The V gene is TRBV6-2 or TRBV6-3, the J gene TRBJ2-7; possibly TRBD2 for D (5 bases). V was pared by 6 bases and J by 4 bases, with 13 bases between. Germline CDR1 is MNHEY and CDR2 is SVGEGT. This CDR3 is built from 13 residues.

This clone was counted between two and nine times. The J gene is TRBJ1-2, the V gene TRBV12-3 or TRBV12-4; TRBD1 matches 7 bases. This CDR3 contains 12 residues. Trimming took 3 bases from V and 7 from J; bases not matched to a gene: 2. The CDR3 DNA sequence: TGTGCCAGCAGTTTGACAGGGTCTGGCTACACCTTC. Its protein product is CASSLTGSGYTF.

This chain joins TRBV3-1 (or the pseudogene TRBV3-2) and TRBJ1-5; D call uncertain. The germline V gene has CDR1 LGHDT and CDR2 YNNKEL (reference sequence). The V and J ends lost 2 bases and 6 bases respectively, with 11 bases between them. The CDR3 spans 14 residues. In DNA form, the CDR3 reads TGTGCCAGCAGCCAAATCTATGATACTCAGCCCCAGCATTTT. This gives the protein CASSQIYDTQPQHF.